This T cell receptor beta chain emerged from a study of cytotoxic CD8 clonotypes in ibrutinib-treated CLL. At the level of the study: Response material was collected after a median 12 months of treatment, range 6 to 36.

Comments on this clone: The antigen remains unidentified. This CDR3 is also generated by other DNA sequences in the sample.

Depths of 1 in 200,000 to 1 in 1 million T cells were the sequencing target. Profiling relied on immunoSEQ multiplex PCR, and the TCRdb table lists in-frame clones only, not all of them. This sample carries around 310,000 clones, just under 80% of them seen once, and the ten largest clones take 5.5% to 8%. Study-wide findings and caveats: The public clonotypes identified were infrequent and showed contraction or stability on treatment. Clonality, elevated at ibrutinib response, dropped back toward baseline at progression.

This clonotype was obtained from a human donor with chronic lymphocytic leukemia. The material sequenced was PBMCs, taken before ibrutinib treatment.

The CDR3 is CASSLLAGGYNEQFF. As DNA, the CDR3 is TGTGCCAGCAGTTTACTAGCGGGAGGGTATAATGAGCAGTTCTTC. V is TRBV27 and J is TRBJ2-1; 12 nucleotides line up with TRBD2. Germline CDR1 is MNHEY and CDR2 is SMNVEV (reference sequence). V lost 2 bases and J lost 7; bases outside the gene matches: 3. The CDR3 contains 15 residues.